This T cell receptor beta chain emerged from a study of OX40 agonist ivuxolimab in advanced cancers. Study-level background: Patients with hepatocellular carcinoma, melanoma, renal cell or head and neck cancer made up the dose-escalation patients.

The V gene's germline CDR1 is MDHEN and CDR2 SYDVKM. V gave up 6 bases and J gave up 0 bases; unmatched junction bases: 11. There are 17 residues in the CDR3. Sequencing was performed with immunoSEQ multiplex PCR; in TCRdb, only in-frame clones are kept and a portion is missing. This sample carries 12,000 or so clones, 86% of them seen once, and the ten largest clones take just under 30%. This clone is medium-sized. Its specificity is not known. Study findings and constraints: Relative to CD4+, CD8+ T cells held more expanded clones on average. There were also nonresponders showing low normalized T-cell clonal expansion.

The sequence was obtained from an adult with an advanced solid tumor such as melanoma, head and neck, liver or kidney cancer. The gene calls are TRBV28 and TRBJ1-3, with TRBD1 identical over 7 bases. The specimen was CD4+ or CD8+ T cells sorted from blood, collected in a trial of the OX40 agonist ivuxolimab. The CDR3 reads CASSDGDSALSGNTIYF. The CDR3 DNA is TGTGCCAGCAGCGACGGGGACAGCGCCCTCTCTGGAAACACCATATATTTT.